These 2 T cell receptor beta chains originate from one sample sequenced in a study of cytomegalovirus exposure and HLA in healthy donors. 60 Vbeta and 13 Jbeta primers were used in PCR. Only in-frame clones appear in the TCRdb table, and some are missing; sequencing was by immunoSEQ multiplex PCR. This sample has over 130,000 clones; around 85% occur once, and the top ten carry 1.2%. The specimen was PBMCs. The receptor source for this set is a female donor in good health and CMV-seronegative.

The chain joins TRBV28 to TRBJ2-3; 9 nucleotides agree with TRBD2. The germline gives CDR1 MDHEN, CDR2 SYDVKM. This CDR3 is built from 15 residues. J was trimmed by 4 bases and V by 3 bases; bases with no gene match: 5. The CDR3 loop is CASSFLAGVADTQYF. DNA of the CDR3: TGTGCCAGCAGTTTTTTAGCGGGAGTGGCAGATACGCAGTATTTT. The full variable domain, in which reference TRBV28 and TRBJ2-3 provide the parts outside the CDR3, is DVKVTQSSRYLVKRTGEKVFLECVQDMDHENMFWYRQDPGLGLRLIYFSYDVKMKEKGDIPEGYSVSREKKERFSLILESASTNQTSMYLCASSFLAGVADTQYFGPGTRLTVL.

The CDR3 protein is CASSELAGGYNEQFF. The CDR3 nucleotides read TGTGCCAGCAGTGAACTAGCGGGAGGGTACAATGAGCAGTTCTTC. This chain connects TRBV6-1 to TRBJ2-1; 12 nucleotides match TRBD2. The length of the CDR3 is 15 residues. CDR1 and CDR2 from the germline V gene are MNHNS and SASEGT. Trimming took 2 bases from V and 4 from J; bases not matched to a gene: 0.